This TCR beta chain was sequenced for a study of identical twins. Study-level findings and limits: Models underestimated TCR alpha sharing (out-of-frame) in monozygotic twins.

Germline assignment: CDR1 MNHEY and CDR2 SMNVEV (reference sequence). This CDR3 contains 15 residues. Trimming removed 2 bases from V and 3 bases from J, with 13 bases in between. A universal primer site came from template switching; cDNA carried unique molecular identifiers. MiXCR, applied by TCRdb to the 5' RACE reads, yields one record per CDR3 protein. The sample gives around 1.7 million distinct CDR3 sequences, about 32% of which show up once; about 0.3% is in the top ten. With regard to this clonotype: Its antigen is as yet unknown.

The specimen was cord blood. The chain carries TRBV27 and TRBJ1-2; D may be TRBD1 (6 bases). The TCR comes from a newborn girl in good health. The CDR3 coding sequence is TGTGCCAGCAGTTTAGGGGGCAGGGCGCACTATGGCTACACCTTC. It encodes CASSLGGRAHYGYTF.